These 2 T cell receptor beta chains originate from one sample sequenced in a study of early T cells in non-severe SARS-CoV-2 infection. TCRdb re-analysed the 5' RACE reads in MiXCR, keeping a single row per CDR3 protein. The sample has about 39,000 distinct CDR3 sequences, 4.7% seen once; the top ten hold approximately 4.8%. Sequenced sample: whole blood. These receptors were obtained from an adult who was a healthcare worker with PCR-confirmed SARS-CoV-2 infection or an uninfected control (not recorded which).

This clonotype was seen a few times. The chain is built from TRBV28 and TRBJ2-7; 10 nucleotides align to TRBD1. Germline CDR1 is MDHEN and CDR2 is SYDVKM. V was pared by 7 bases and J by 6 bases, with 15 bases of the junction left unmatched. The CDR3 covers 16 residues. CDR3 nucleotides: TGTGCCAGCACCGCACTACCGGGACAGGGGTTTGGCGAGCAGTACTTC. Translated, it gives CASTALPGQGFGEQYF.

This clonotype appeared a few times. The chain uses TRBV6-4 and TRBJ2-3, with a possible D match to TRBD2 (7 bases). Germline CDR1 and CDR2: MRHNA and SNTAGT. V was trimmed by 4 bases and J by 5 bases, leaving 16 bases between them. This CDR3 comprises 15 residues. Here the CDR3 DNA reads TGTGCCAGCAGTGCGGAAGGGGGGGGGCAAGATACGCAGTATTTT. Translated, it gives CASSAEGGGQDTQYF.